The rows below give T cell receptor delta chains drawn from one sample of a study of gamma-delta chains in newborns, infants, children. TCRdb called clones anew from the reads with CATT. The top ten hold 15% of the sample, which has thousands of delta-chain clones, 9% to 10% seen once. The sequenced sample consisted of blood. The source is a child who was a newborn, infant or young child, either healthy, febrile or measles-vaccinated (not recorded which). CDR3s include the opening cysteine and the closing phenylalanine or tryptophan. Each record gives: clone size, J gene, V gene, D gene, CDR3 protein, CDR3 DNA. The D gene is left open where the match is weak. Clone size is stated in some rows and not others, as once, few, many or a class when expanded.

clone_size: few; j_call: TRDJ1; v_call: TRDV1; d_call: -; cdr3_aa: CALGERGHFLHWGYEYKLIF; cdr3_nt: TGTGCTCTTGGGGAACGGGGGCACTTCCTCCACTGGGGATATGAGTATAAACTCATCTTT
clone_size: medium-sized; j_call: TRDJ1; v_call: TRDV1; d_call: -; cdr3_aa: CALGERIYYGGPPARPSYTDKLIF; cdr3_nt: TGTGCTCTTGGGGAACGTATCTACTACGGGGGACCCCCGGCTCGGCCTTCGTACACCGATAAACTCATCTTT
clone_size: once; j_call: TRDJ3; v_call: TRDV2; d_call: TRDD3; cdr3_aa: CASLLGDTPSWDTRQMFF; cdr3_nt: TGTGCCTCCCTTTTGGGGGATACGCCCTCCTGGGACACCCGACAGATGTTTTTC
clone_size: large; j_call: TRDJ3; v_call: TRDV2; d_call: -; cdr3_aa: CACDSLSSWDTRQMFF; cdr3_nt: TGTGCCTGTGACAGCCTCAGCTCCTGGGACACCCGACAGATGTTTTTC
clone_size: -; j_call: TRDJ1; v_call: TRDV1; d_call: TRDD3; cdr3_aa: CALGEPWGTPLRADKLIF; cdr3_nt: TGTGCTCTTGGGGAACCTTGGGGGACACCTCTCCGGGCCGATAAACTCATCTTT
clone_size: medium-sized; j_call: TRDJ2; v_call: TRDV2; d_call: TRDD3; cdr3_aa: CACDQLGDSLTAQLFF; cdr3_nt: TGTGCCTGTGATCAACTGGGGGATTCTTTGACAGCACAACTCTTCTTT
clone_size: few; j_call: TRDJ1; v_call: TRDV1; d_call: -; cdr3_aa: CALGELGLTDKLIF; cdr3_nt: TGTGCTCTTGGGGAACTAGGGCTCACCGATAAACTCATCTTT
clone_size: few; j_call: TRDJ1; v_call: TRAV29/DV5; d_call: -; cdr3_aa: CAASAHWKFKGRLTDKLIF; cdr3_nt: TGTGCAGCAAGCGCGCATTGGAAGTTTAAGGGCCGGCTCACCGATAAACTCATCTTT
clone_size: few; j_call: TRDJ1; v_call: TRDV1; d_call: -; cdr3_aa: CALGEAKCYRPLESYHPKSETTDKLIF; cdr3_nt: TGTGCTCTTGGGGAAGCCAAGTGTTACAGACCCCTGGAATCTTATCACCCCAAATCCGAAACAACCGATAAACTTATCTTT
clone_size: few; j_call: TRDJ1; v_call: TRDV1; d_call: TRDD3; cdr3_aa: CALGEPLPLRGIKKGYTDKLIF; cdr3_nt: TGTGCTCTTGGGGAACCCCTTCCGCTCCGGGGGATAAAGAAAGGGTACACCGATAAACTCATCTTT
clone_size: medium-sized; j_call: TRDJ1; v_call: TRDV1; d_call: TRDD3; cdr3_aa: CALGDESPIFRVDWGIRLEGTDKLIF; cdr3_nt: TGTGCTCTTGGGGACGAATCCCCCATCTTCCGCGTCGACTGGGGGATACGCTTAGAGGGCACCGATAAACTCATCTTT
clone_size: large; j_call: TRDJ3; v_call: TRDV2; d_call: TRDD3; cdr3_aa: CACDNLGDKRDTRQMFF; cdr3_nt: TGTGCCTGTGACAACTTGGGGGATAAGAGGGACACCCGACAGATGTTTTTC
clone_size: -; j_call: TRDJ1; v_call: TRDV2; d_call: -; cdr3_aa: CACDTLPQSYYLLGDTRSEDKLIF; cdr3_nt: TGTGCCTGTGACACCCTCCCTCAATCCTATTATCTGCTGGGCGATACGCGTTCCGAGGATAAACTCATCTTT
clone_size: few; j_call: TRDJ3; v_call: TRDV2; d_call: TRDD3; cdr3_aa: CATVLGGYASWDTRQMFF; cdr3_nt: TGTGCCACCGTACTGGGGGGCTACGCCTCCTGGGACACCCGACAGATGTTTTTC
clone_size: -; j_call: TRDJ2; v_call: TRDV2; d_call: TRDD3; cdr3_aa: CAILGDTTLTAQLFF; cdr3_nt: TGTGCCATACTGGGGGATACGACACTGACCGCACAACTCTTCTTT
clone_size: few; j_call: TRDJ1; v_call: TRDV1; d_call: TRDD3; cdr3_aa: CALGELRRKGGYAGGQARTDKLIF; cdr3_nt: TGTGCTCTTGGGGAATTACGACGCAAAGGAGGGTATGCTGGGGGACAAGCCAGAACCGATAAACTCATCTTT
clone_size: medium-sized; j_call: TRDJ1; v_call: TRDV1; d_call: TRDD3; cdr3_aa: CALGVPASYWGILGLIF; cdr3_nt: TGTGCTCTTGGGGTCCCCGCTTCGTACTGGGGGATACTCGGACTCATCTTT
clone_size: large; j_call: TRDJ2; v_call: TRDV2; d_call: TRDD3; cdr3_aa: CACDPLTGGYVPLTAQLFF; cdr3_nt: TGTGCCTGTGACCCCTTAACTGGGGGATACGTCCCTTTGACAGCACAACTCTTCTTT
clone_size: -; j_call: TRDJ1; v_call: TRDV1; d_call: TRDD3; cdr3_aa: CALGELSLTGGYVVYGKLIF; cdr3_nt: TGTGCTCTTGGGGAACTATCCCTTACTGGGGGATACGTAGTCTATGGTAAACTCATCTTT
clone_size: once; j_call: TRDJ1; v_call: TRDV2; d_call: TRDD3; cdr3_aa: CACATLPLPARFTGGYSYTDKLIF; cdr3_nt: TGTGCCTGTGCCACGTTGCCTCTTCCAGCCCGCTTTACTGGGGGATACTCCTACACCGATAAACTCATCTTT
clone_size: large; j_call: TRDJ1; v_call: TRDV2; d_call: TRDD3; cdr3_aa: CACDLLGDTDKLIF; cdr3_nt: TGTGCCTGTGACTTACTGGGGGATACCGATAAACTCATCTTT
clone_size: few; j_call: TRDJ1; v_call: TRDV1; d_call: TRDD3; cdr3_aa: CALGAGSLTGGFLYKLIF; cdr3_nt: TGTGCTCTTGGGGCCGGTTCCCTTACTGGGGGATTCCTTTATAAACTCATCTTT
clone_size: few; j_call: TRDJ1; v_call: TRAV29/DV5; d_call: TRDD3; cdr3_aa: CAASAPPFPPWGMAMYTDKLIF; cdr3_nt: TGTGCAGCAAGCGCTCCCCCCTTCCCCCCTTGGGGGATGGCGATGTACACCGATAAACTCATCTTT
clone_size: medium-sized; j_call: TRDJ1; v_call: TRDV1; d_call: TRDD3; cdr3_aa: CALGERGIPDTDKLIF; cdr3_nt: TGTGCTCTTGGGGAACGGGGGATACCAGACACCGATAAACTCATCTTT
clone_size: -; j_call: TRDJ3; v_call: TRDV2; d_call: -; cdr3_aa: CACATLLGDPRSWDTRPLFF; cdr3_nt: TGTGCCTGTGCCACCCTCCTGGGTGATCCGCGCTCCTGGGACACCCGACCGTTGTTTTTC
clone_size: -; j_call: TRDJ1; v_call: TRDV2; d_call: TRDD3; cdr3_aa: CACDTLPQSYYLLGDTRSEDKLIF; cdr3_nt: TGTGCCTGTGACACCCTCCCTCAATCCTATTATCTGCTGGGGGATACGCGTTCCGAGGATAAACTCATCTTT
clone_size: -; j_call: TRDJ3; v_call: TRDV2; d_call: TRDD3; cdr3_aa: CASLGVRKNSWDTRQMFF; cdr3_nt: TGTGCTTCACTGGGGGTCCGGAAAAACTCCTGGGACACCCGACAGATGTTTTTC
clone_size: large; j_call: TRDJ2; v_call: TRDV2; d_call: TRDD3; cdr3_aa: CACDLLGDTTAQLFF; cdr3_nt: TGTGCCTGTGACCTACTGGGGGATACGACAGCACAACTCTTCTTT
clone_size: -; j_call: TRDJ3; v_call: TRDV2; d_call: -; cdr3_aa: CATGLKRSSWDTRQMFF; cdr3_nt: TGTGCCACCGGACTGAAGAGAAGCTCCTGGGACACCCGACAGATGTTTTTC
clone_size: few; j_call: TRDJ1; v_call: TRDV3; d_call: TRDD3; cdr3_aa: CAYGLGGHYTDKLIF; cdr3_nt: TGTGCCTATGGACTGGGGGGTCACTACACCGATAAACTCATCTTT
clone_size: -; j_call: TRDJ3; v_call: TRDV2; d_call: TRDD3; cdr3_aa: CATVSTGGYGTWDTRQMFF; cdr3_nt: TGTGCCACCGTGAGTACTGGGGGATACGGGACCTGGGACACCCGACAGATGTTTTTC
clone_size: -; j_call: TRDJ3; v_call: TRDV2; d_call: TRDD3; cdr3_aa: CACDPLLGDTTFSWDTRQMFF; cdr3_nt: TGTGCCTGTGATCCCTTACTGGGGGATACGACCTTTTCCTGGGACACCCGACAGATGTTTTTC
clone_size: large; j_call: TRDJ2; v_call: TRDV2; d_call: TRDD3; cdr3_aa: CACDKLGDLTAQLFF; cdr3_nt: TGTGCCTGTGACAAACTGGGGGATTTGACAGCACAACTCTTCTTT